This entry features one T cell receptor (beta chain) sequence. Its antigen remains unknown. The data originate from a study of identifying expanded T cells in peripheral blood. The CDR3 extends over 15 amino acids. V was shortened by 6 bases and J by 0 bases, with 12 bases between the two germline ends. Looked up from germline, CDR1 is SGHAT and CDR2 is FQNNGV. General study points: Clone count variance between roughly 2-week samples rose with total template count. About 1.2 clones differed between technical replicates, versus about 15 and 19 over time.

No infections or other immune events were documented during collection. The assay was immunoSEQ multiplex PCR, and TCRdb's table has in-frame clones only and misses some. The sample carries under 95,000 clones, 70% to 90% recorded once. The chain uses TRBV11-2 and TRBJ1-3, with D uncertain. This TCR came from a person between 18 and 75 years old in good health. Input material: blood. The CDR3 DNA reads as TGTGCCAGCAGTTCGACAATTTCCTCTGGAAACACCATATATTTT. Its protein is CASSSTISSGNTIYF.